The clone carrying this T cell receptor (beta chain) was seen just once. Antigen: not known. These data belong to a study of OX40 agonist ivuxolimab in advanced cancers. The overall study: Three patients had partial responses: one hepatocellular carcinoma, two cutaneous melanoma. General observations from the study: Clonal expansion by week 6 occurred in CD4+ and CD8+ blood T cells (at 0.1 to 3.0 mg/kg).

V shed 0 bases and J shed 3 bases, with 17 bases lying between them. The CDR3 has 17 residues. From germline, CDR1 is SEHNR and CDR2 FQNEAQ (reference sequence). Here immunoSEQ multiplex PCR was the method, and the copy in TCRdb shows in-frame clones only, minus some. This sample has just over 40,000 clones, with approximately 88% found just once. This sample comprised CD4+ or CD8+ T cells sorted from blood, obtained in a trial of the OX40 agonist ivuxolimab. This chain connects TRBV7-9 to TRBJ1-2; D is perhaps TRBD1 (5 bases). This TCR was recovered from an adult with an advanced solid tumor such as melanoma, head and neck, liver or kidney cancer. The CDR3 DNA reads as TGTGCCAGCAGCTTAGCCGGCAGGGTTAATATCCACTATGGCTACACCTTC. It translates to CASSLAGRVNIHYGYTF.